Following are 12 T cell receptor beta chains from one sample sequenced in a study of T cells in Graves' hyperthyroidism and ophthalmopathy. Amplified TCR beta CDR3 regions derived from RNA transcripts. Researchers ran a first-round RT-PCR on the TCR CDR3 using the HTBI primer set. TCRdb used MiXCR to reprocess the multiplex PCR reads, holding one entry per CDR3 protein. This sample yields 600,000 to 650,000 distinct CDR3 sequences, of which around 21% are seen a single time; 30% to 40% belongs to the top ten. The material sequenced was blood. Source of these receptors: a man younger than 45 with Graves' ophthalmopathy.

The V and J genes are TRBV4-1 and TRBJ1-2; unclear D gene. CDR1 and CDR2 from the germline V gene are MGHRA and YSYEKL. V was clipped by 0 bases and J by 6 bases, with 11 bases between them. CDR3 length equals 14 residues. The CDR3 is CASSQDWQGNGYTF. The CDR3 DNA follows: TGCGCCAGCAGCCAAGATTGGCAAGGGAATGGCTACACCTTC.

The genes are TRBV19 and TRBJ2-1; possibly TRBD2 for D (6 bases). The CDR3 extends over 15 amino acids. Trimming pared 5 bases from V and 0 bases from J, leaving 11 bases between. From germline, CDR1 is LNHDA and CDR2 SQIVND (reference sequence). The CDR3 is CASSPLASSYNEQFF. The CDR3 DNA reads as TGTGCCAGTAGTCCTCTAGCGAGCTCCTACAATGAGCAGTTCTTC.

This chain uses TRBV4-3 with TRBJ2-1, with D unclear. V was pared by 3 bases and J by 9 bases, with 12 bases between. The germline CDR1 and CDR2 sequences are LGHNA and YSLEER. The CDR3 totals 13 residues. CDR3 loop: CASSQKELTEQFF. The DNA for the CDR3 is TGCGCCAGCAGCCAGAAAGAGCTAACTGAGCAGTTCTTC.

This clonotype appeared many times. The chain uses TRBV28 and TRBJ2-3; D is perhaps TRBD2 (6 bases). The V gene lost 4 bases and the J gene lost 2 bases, with 16 bases spanning the gap. The CDR3 has 16 amino acids. The germline CDR1 and CDR2 sequences are MDHEN and SYDVKM. The CDR3 DNA reads TGTGCCAGCAGTTCCCCCCTAGCGTCCTTCACAGATACGCAGTATTTT. This sequence encodes CASSSPLASFTDTQYF.

In its sample, this clonotype was seen many times. The J gene is TRBJ2-7, the V gene TRBV20-1, with D perhaps given as TRBD1 or TRBD2 (5 bases each). The CDR3 is 12 residues long. The germline V gene encodes CDR1 DFQATT and CDR2 SNEGSKA (reference sequence). V lost 1 base to trimming and J lost 6 bases, with 10 bases between them. The CDR3 DNA follows: TGCAGTGCTAGAGGGGGGTTAGGCGAGCAGTACTTC. It translates to CSARGGLGEQYF.

The chain combines TRBV5-4 with TRBJ2-2, with 7 bases matching TRBD2. This CDR3 spans 18 amino acids. CDR1 SGHNT and CDR2 YYREEE come from the germline V gene (reference sequence). The V and J ends lost 1 base and 0 bases, in that order; junction bases with no gene match: 9. The CDR3 region is CASSLRGLADSNTGELFF. In DNA form, the CDR3 reads TGTGCCAGCAGCTTGCGAGGGCTAGCGGATTCGAACACCGGGGAGCTGTTTTTT.

The V gene is TRBV4-2, the J gene TRBJ2-1; 13 nucleotides agree with TRBD2. CDR3 length: 20 amino acids. Losses at the gene ends were 3 bases for V and 2 bases for J; bases not matched to a gene: 13. Germline V CDR1 and CDR2: LGHNA, YNFKEQ. As DNA, the CDR3 is TGTGCCAGCAGCCAGACATCAACTAGCGGGAGGGCTGCGCCCTACAATGAGCAGTTCTTC. Residues: CASSQTSTSGRAAPYNEQFF.

V is TRBV27 and J is TRBJ2-2; 7 bases fit TRBD1. CDR1 and CDR2 from the germline V gene are MNHEY and SMNVEV (reference sequence). CDR3 size: 15 residues. The trim removed 8 bases at V and 4 bases at J, leaving 10 bases unmatched. The CDR3 loop reads CASSRRAGGTGELFF. For the CDR3, the DNA is TGTGCCAGCTCCCGTCGGGCAGGGGGCACCGGGGAGCTGTTTTTT.

The sample holds many counts of this clonotype. The chain links TRBV18 to TRBJ1-1; D is possibly TRBD1 (6 bases). This CDR3 contains 14 residues. V was trimmed by 3 bases and J by 6 bases, leaving 14 bases between them. Germline V gene data show CDR1 as KGHSH and CDR2 as LQKENI. The CDR3 nucleotides are TGTGCCAGCTCACCGGCAGGGGCAGGATCTGAAGCTTTCTTT. It yields the protein CASSPAGAGSEAFF.

This clonotype has a count of ten or more. V usage is TRBV11-2 and J usage is TRBJ2-5; 12 positions agree with TRBD2. The CDR3 runs to 15 residues. CDR1 SGHAT and CDR2 FQNNGV come from the germline V gene. V was clipped by 1 base and J by 3 bases; unmatched bases: 0. The CDR3 is CASSLGLAGEETQYF. The CDR3 DNA reads TGTGCCAGCAGCTTAGGACTAGCGGGAGAAGAGACCCAGTACTTC.

In its sample, this clonotype was seen a few times. The chain employs TRBV20-1 and TRBJ2-1; 13 bases map to TRBD2. Trimming took 0 bases from V and 4 from J; bases not matched to a gene: 6. The germline V gene has CDR1 DFQATT and CDR2 SNEGSKA (reference sequence). The CDR3 has 17 amino acids. In DNA, the CDR3 is TGCAGTGCTAGAGATAGAACTAGCGGGAGGGGTTACAATGAGCAGTTCTTC. It specifies CSARDRTSGRGYNEQFF.

V and J are TRBV7-3 and TRBJ2-7; D not certain. The V end lost 6 bases, the J end lost 3 bases, and 18 bases lay between the germline ends. This CDR3 contains 15 residues. Germline lookup yields CDR1 SGHTA and CDR2 FQGTGA. The CDR3 here is CASSPGPRARYEQYF. As DNA, the CDR3 is TGTGCCAGCAGTCCCGGGCCAAGGGCACGCTACGAGCAGTACTTC.